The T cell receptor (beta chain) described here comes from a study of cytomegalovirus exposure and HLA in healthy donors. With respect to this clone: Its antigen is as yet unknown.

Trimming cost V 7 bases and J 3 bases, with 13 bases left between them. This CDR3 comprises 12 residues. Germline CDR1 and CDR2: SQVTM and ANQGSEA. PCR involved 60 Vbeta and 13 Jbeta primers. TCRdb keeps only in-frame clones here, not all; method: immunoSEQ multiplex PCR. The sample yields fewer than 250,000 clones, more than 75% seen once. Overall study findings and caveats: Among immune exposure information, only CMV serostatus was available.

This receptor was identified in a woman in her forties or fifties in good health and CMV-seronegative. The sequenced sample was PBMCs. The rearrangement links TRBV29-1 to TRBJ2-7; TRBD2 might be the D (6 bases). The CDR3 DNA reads TGCAGCGCCCGCGGCGGGATCTACGAGCAGTACTTC. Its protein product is CSARGGIYEQYF.